This TCR beta chain originates from a study of blood T cell repertoires in COVID-19. Study overall: PBMCs, B-cell-depleted T cells, or T cells were the source of the cDNA or gDNA that made up the material.

With V trimmed by 4 bases and J by 4 bases, 5 bases remained unmatched. The CDR3 runs 16 residues. Per the germline V gene, CDR1 is SGDLS and CDR2 is YYNGEE. As handled by the study authors: Amplification with reference gene primers provided the estimates of nucleated cell counts. TCRdb keeps only in-frame clones here, not all; method: immunoSEQ multiplex PCR. V, J and clone size are taken as reported in that table, and D and trimming were inferred from the DNA itself. The sample comprises around 50,000 clones, roughly 80% of which are singletons, and 22% rests with the top ten. The chain combines TRBV9 with TRBJ2-3; 14 nucleotides agree with TRBD2. The sample comprised peripheral blood. The TCR sequence derives from a woman aged 60 to 75 with acute or convalescent COVID-19. The CDR3 is CASSLTSGGAADTQYF. DNA of the CDR3: TGTGCCAGCAGCCTGACTAGCGGGGGGGCGGCAGATACGCAGTATTTT.